This paragraph reports one T cell receptor beta chain. Its antigen is unknown. The sample comes from a study of cytomegalovirus exposure and HLA in healthy donors. General study points: TCR beta chain V- and J-gene trimming was linked, in a later analysis, to a missense variant in DCLRE1C. Judged likely to be a sequencing artifact was a cluster of highly shared sequence variants.

A multiplex PCR was run with 60 Vbeta primers and 13 Jbeta primers. The repertoire was sequenced with immunoSEQ multiplex PCR; TCRdb's copy has only in-frame clones and lacks some. Its table records some 51,000 clones. CDR1 and CDR2 from the germline V gene are MGHRA and YSYEKL. CDR3 length: 17 residues. V lost 0 bases to trimming and J lost 0 bases; unmatched junction nucleotides: 5. This TCR came from a middle-aged man in good health and CMV-seropositive. What was sequenced was PBMCs. The V call is TRBV4-1, the J call TRBJ2-7, with TRBD1 identical over 10 bases. The CDR3 loop reads CASSQDGTGAFSYEQYF. DNA of the CDR3: TGCGCCAGCAGCCAAGATGGGACAGGGGCCTTCTCCTACGAGCAGTACTTC.